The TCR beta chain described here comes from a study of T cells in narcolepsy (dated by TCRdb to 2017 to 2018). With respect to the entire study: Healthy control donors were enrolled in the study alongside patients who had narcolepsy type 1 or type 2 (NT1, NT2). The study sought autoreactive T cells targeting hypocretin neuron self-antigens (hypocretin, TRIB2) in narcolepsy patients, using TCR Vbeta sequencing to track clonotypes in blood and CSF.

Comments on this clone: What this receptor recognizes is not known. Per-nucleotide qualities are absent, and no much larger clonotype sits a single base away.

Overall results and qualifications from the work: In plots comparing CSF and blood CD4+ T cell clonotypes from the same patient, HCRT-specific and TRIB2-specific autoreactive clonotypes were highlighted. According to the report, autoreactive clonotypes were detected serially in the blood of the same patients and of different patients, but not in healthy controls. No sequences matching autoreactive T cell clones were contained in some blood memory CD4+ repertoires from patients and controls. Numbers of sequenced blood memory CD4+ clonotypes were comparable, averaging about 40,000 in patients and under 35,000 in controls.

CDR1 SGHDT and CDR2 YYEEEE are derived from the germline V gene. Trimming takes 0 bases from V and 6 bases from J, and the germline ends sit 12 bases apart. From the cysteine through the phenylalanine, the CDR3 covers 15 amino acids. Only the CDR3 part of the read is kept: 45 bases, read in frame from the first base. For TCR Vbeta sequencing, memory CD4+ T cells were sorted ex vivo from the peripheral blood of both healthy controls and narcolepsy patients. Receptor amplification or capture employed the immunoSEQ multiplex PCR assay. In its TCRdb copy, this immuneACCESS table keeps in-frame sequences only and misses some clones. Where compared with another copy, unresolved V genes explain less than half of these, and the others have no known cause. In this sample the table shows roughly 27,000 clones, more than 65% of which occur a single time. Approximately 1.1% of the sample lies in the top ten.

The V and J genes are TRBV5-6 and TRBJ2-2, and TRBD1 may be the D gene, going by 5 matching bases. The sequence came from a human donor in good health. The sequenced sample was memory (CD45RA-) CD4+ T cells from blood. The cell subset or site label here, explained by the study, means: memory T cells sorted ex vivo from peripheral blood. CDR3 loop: CASSLDGQGSGELFF. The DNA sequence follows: TGTGCCAGCAGCTTGGATGGTCAGGGCTCCGGGGAGCTGTTTTTT.